This record covers a single TCR beta chain. Its antigen is unidentified. The assay was immunoSEQ multiplex PCR, and TCRdb's table has in-frame clones only and misses some. The data hold 100,000 to 120,000 clones, with about 85% observed a single time. These data originate in a study of T cell responses to AZD1222 COVID-19 vaccine. Findings and limits, study-wide: Baseline serology detected seropositivity in only 6 or 7 AZD1222 recipients.

Germline V gene data show CDR1 as SGHRS and CDR2 as YFSETQ. Trimming removed 0 bases at V and 5 bases at J, with 11 bases between. The CDR3 is 14 amino acids. J is TRBJ1-1 and V is TRBV5-1; no definite D call. Sequenced material: peripheral blood, taken on day 0 of AZD1222 vaccination. This receptor was taken from an adult in good health. CDR3 DNA: TGCGCCAGCAGCTTGGGAGTGGGATTAACTGAAGCTTTCTTT. Its protein product is CASSLGVGLTEAFF. The whole variable domain, filled in from reference TRBV5-1 and TRBJ1-1, reads KAGVTQTPRYLIKTRGQQVTLSCSPISGHRSVSWYQQTPGQGLQFLFEYFSETQRNKGNFPGRFSGRQFSNSRSEMNVSTLELGDSALYLCASSLGVGLTEAFFGQGTRLTVV.